This T cell receptor beta chain was sequenced during a study of OX40 agonist ivuxolimab in advanced cancers. Study-level information: A partial response was reached by three patients: one with hepatocellular carcinoma and two with cutaneous melanoma.

There are 12 residues in the CDR3. From germline, CDR1 is SGHRS and CDR2 YFSETQ. V was clipped by 5 bases and J by 10 bases, with 13 bases between them. TCRdb's copy holds only in-frame clones and misses some; the assay was immunoSEQ multiplex PCR. The table has about 26,000 clones, 70% to 90% seen once. Study-wide results and limits: Relative to CD4+ cells, CD8+ T cells on average had more expanded clones. Some patients who did not respond also had low normalized T-cell clonal expansion. Some of the lowest clonal expansion was seen in partial responders at 0.1-3.0 mg/kg.

In regard to this clone: The antigen remains unidentified.

This receptor was taken from an adult with an advanced solid tumor such as melanoma, head and neck, liver or kidney cancer. Sequencing was performed on CD4+ or CD8+ T cells sorted from blood, taken in a trial of the OX40 agonist ivuxolimab. The V call is TRBV5-1, the J call TRBJ2-1; TRBD2 is a possible D gene (5 bases). The CDR3 sequence: CASRLAGREQFF. CDR3 nucleotides: TGCGCCAGCAGGCTAGCAGGTCGGGAGCAGTTCTTC.